This T cell receptor beta chain comes out of a study of blood T cell repertoires in COVID-19. Background on the study: The samples span acute and convalescent COVID-19 from the United States, Italy and Spain. Sample material is recorded as cDNA or gDNA derived from T cells, B-cell-depleted T cells, or PBMCs.

This CDR3 spans 15 amino acids. V gave up 4 bases and J gave up 6 bases, with 16 bases separating them. The germline gives CDR1 SGHRS, CDR2 YFSETQ. In the authors' workflow: The assay estimated nucleated cells by amplifying reference gene primers. The repertoire was sequenced with immunoSEQ multiplex PCR; TCRdb's copy has only in-frame clones and lacks some. Clone size and the V and J calls come from that table; the DNA yielded D and trimming. Of around 130,000 clones detected, approximately 84% appear once; the ten largest clones hold roughly 1.9%. The chain has TRBV5-1 and TRBJ1-4; possible D gene TRBD1, 5 bases. The source of this sequence is a man between 70 and 80 years old with acute or convalescent COVID-19. The sequenced sample consisted of peripheral blood. CDR3 sequence: CASSPLAGTDEKLFF. The CDR3 nucleotides are TGCGCCAGCAGCCCGCTCGCGGGGACGGATGAAAAACTGTTTTTT.